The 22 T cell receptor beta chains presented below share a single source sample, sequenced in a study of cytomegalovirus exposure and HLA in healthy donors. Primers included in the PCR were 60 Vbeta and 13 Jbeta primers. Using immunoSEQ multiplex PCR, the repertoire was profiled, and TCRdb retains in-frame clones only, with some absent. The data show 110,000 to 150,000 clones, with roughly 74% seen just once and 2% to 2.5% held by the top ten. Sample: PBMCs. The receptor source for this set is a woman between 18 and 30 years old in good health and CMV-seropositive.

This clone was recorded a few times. This CDR3 reads CASSYSSLAPRETQYF. The CDR3 bases are TGTGCCAGCAGTTACTCGAGTCTAGCCCCAAGAGAGACCCAGTACTTC. The chain recombines TRBV6-5 with TRBJ2-5; a weak D match, TRBD2 (5 bases). Germline CDR1 is MNHEY and CDR2 is SVGAGI. This CDR3 comprises 16 residues. V was shortened by 0 bases and J by 4 bases, with 15 bases between the two germline ends.

CDR3 in DNA: TGTGCCAGCAGCTCGACTAGTACCCACGAGCAGTACTTC. Its protein product is CASSSTSTHEQYF. This chain uses TRBV7-6 with TRBJ2-5, with D possibly TRBD2 on 6 matching bases. TRBJ2-7 explains the end of the DNA better; the J call may be wrong. In germline, CDR1 is SGHVS, CDR2 FNYEAQ. This CDR3 spans 13 amino acids.

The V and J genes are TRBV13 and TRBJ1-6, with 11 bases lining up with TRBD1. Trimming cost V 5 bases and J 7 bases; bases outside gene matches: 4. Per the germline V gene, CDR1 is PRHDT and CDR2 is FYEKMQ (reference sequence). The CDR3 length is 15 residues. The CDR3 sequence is CASSVGQGANSPLHF. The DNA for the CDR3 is TGTGCCAGCAGCGTTGGACAGGGGGCGAATTCACCCCTCCACTTT. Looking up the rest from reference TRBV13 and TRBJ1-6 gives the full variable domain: AAGVIQSPRHLIKEKRETATLKCYPIPRHDTVYWYQQGPGQDPQFLISFYEKMQSDKGSIPDRFSAQQFSDYHSELNMSSLELGDSALYFCASSVGQGANSPLHFGNGTRLTVT.

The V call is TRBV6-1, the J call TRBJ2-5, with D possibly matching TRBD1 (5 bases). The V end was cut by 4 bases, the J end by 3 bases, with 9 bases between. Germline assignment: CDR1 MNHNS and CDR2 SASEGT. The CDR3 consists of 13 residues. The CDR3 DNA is TGTGCCAGCAGTGTTGGGGCAGAAGAGACCCAGTACTTC. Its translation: CASSVGAEETQYF.

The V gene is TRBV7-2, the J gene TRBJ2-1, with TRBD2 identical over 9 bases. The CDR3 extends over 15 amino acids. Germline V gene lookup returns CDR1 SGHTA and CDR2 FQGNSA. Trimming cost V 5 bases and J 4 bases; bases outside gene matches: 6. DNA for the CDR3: TGTGCCAGCAGCATTAGCGGGGGTGGGTACAATGAGCAGTTCTTC. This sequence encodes CASSISGGGYNEQFF. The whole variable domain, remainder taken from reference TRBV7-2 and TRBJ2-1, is GAGVSQSPSNKVTEKGKDVELRCDPISGHTALYWYRQSLGQGLEFLIYFQGNSAPDKSGLPSDRFSAERTGGSVSTLTIQRTQQEDSAVYLCASSISGGGYNEQFFGPGTRLTVL.

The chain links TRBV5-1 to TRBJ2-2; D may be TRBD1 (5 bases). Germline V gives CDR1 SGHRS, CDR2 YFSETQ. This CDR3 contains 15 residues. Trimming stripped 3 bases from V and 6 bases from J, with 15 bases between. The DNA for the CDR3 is TGCGCCAGCAGCTCAATGCAGGGTGGGTCCGGGGAGCTGTTTTTT. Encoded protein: CASSSMQGGSGELFF. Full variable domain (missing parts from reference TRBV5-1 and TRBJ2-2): KAGVTQTPRYLIKTRGQQVTLSCSPISGHRSVSWYQQTPGQGLQFLFEYFSETQRNKGNFPGRFSGRQFSNSRSEMNVSTLELGDSALYLCASSSMQGGSGELFFGEGSRLTVL.

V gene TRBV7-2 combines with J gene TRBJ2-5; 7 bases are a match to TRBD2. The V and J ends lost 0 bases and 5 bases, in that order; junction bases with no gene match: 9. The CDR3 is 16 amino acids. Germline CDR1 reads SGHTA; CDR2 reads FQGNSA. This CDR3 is CASSLATFVAGETQYF. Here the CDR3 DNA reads TGTGCCAGCAGCTTAGCGACGTTTGTAGCGGGCGAGACCCAGTACTTC.

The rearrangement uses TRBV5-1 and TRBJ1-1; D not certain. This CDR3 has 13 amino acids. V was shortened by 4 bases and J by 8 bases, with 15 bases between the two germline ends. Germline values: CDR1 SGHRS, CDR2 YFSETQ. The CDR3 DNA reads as TGCGCCAGCAGCGAGGAGGTGATTTCCGAAGCTTTCTTT. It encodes CASSEEVISEAFF.

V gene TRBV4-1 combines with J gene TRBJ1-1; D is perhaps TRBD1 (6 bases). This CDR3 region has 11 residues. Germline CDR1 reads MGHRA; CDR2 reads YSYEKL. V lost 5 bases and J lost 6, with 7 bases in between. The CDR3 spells CASSEGAEAFF. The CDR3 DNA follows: TGCGCCAGCAGCGAGGGGGCTGAAGCTTTCTTT.

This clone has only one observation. The CDR3: CSVEGQSYEQYF. CDR3 in DNA: TGCAGCGTTGAGGGACAGTCCTACGAGCAGTACTTC. The rearrangement joins TRBV29-1 to TRBJ2-7; TRBD1 matches at 7 bases. The CDR3 has 12 amino acids. V dropped 3 bases and J dropped 1; count of bases not matched to a gene: 0. Germline values: CDR1 SQVTM, CDR2 ANQGSEA.

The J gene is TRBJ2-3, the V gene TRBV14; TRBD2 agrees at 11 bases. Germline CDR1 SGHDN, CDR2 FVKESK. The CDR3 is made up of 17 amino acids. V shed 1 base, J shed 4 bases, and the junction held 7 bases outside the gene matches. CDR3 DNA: TGTGCCAGCAGCCAAGCCGGCCTAGCGGGGGGAGCAGATACGCAGTATTTT. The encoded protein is CASSQAGLAGGADTQYF. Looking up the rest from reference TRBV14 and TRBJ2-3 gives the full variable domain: EAGVTQFPSHSVIEKGQTVTLRCDPISGHDNLYWYRRVMGKEIKFLLHFVKESKQDESGMPNNRFLAERTGGTYSTLKVQPAELEDSGVYFCASSQAGLAGGADTQYFGPGTRLTVL.

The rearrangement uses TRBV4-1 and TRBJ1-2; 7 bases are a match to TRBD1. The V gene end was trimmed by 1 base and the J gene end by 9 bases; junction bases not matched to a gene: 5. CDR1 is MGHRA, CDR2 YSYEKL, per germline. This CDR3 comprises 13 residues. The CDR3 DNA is TGCGCCAGCAGCCAAGCAAGGGACAGCCGCTACACCTTC. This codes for CASSQARDSRYTF.

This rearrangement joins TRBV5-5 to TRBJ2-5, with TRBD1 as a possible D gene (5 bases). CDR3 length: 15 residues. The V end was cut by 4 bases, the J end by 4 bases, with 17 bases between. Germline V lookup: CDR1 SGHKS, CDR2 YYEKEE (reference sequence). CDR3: CASSRGGVLGETQYF. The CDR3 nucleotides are TGTGCCAGCAGCAGGGGTGGGGTTTTAGGAGAGACCCAGTACTTC.

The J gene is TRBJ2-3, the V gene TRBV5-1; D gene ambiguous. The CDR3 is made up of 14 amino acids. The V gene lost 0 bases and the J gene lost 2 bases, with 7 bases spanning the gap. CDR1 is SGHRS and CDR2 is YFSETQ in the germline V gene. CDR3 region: CASSLALATDTQYF. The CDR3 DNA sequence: TGCGCCAGCAGCTTGGCCCTGGCCACAGATACGCAGTATTTT.

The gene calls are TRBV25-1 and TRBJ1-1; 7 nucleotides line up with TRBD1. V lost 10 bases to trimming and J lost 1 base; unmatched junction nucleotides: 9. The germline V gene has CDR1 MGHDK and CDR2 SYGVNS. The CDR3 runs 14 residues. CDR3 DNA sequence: TGTGCCACCCGACAGGGCGTAGGGAACACTGAAGCTTTCTTT. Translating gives CATRQGVGNTEAFF.

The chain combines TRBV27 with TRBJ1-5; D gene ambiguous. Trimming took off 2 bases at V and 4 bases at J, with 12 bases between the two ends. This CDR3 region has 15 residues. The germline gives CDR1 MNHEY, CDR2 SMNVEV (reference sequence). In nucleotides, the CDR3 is TGTGCCAGCAGTTTAAGCGGTGTCGATAATCAGCCCCAGCATTTT. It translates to CASSLSGVDNQPQHF.

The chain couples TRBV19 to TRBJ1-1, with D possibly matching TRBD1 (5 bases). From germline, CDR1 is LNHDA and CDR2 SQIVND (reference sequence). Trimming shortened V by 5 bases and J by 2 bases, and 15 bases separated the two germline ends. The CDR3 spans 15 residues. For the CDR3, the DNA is TGTGCCAGTAGTCCCTACCCGGGACTCAACACTGAAGCTTTCTTT. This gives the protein CASSPYPGLNTEAFF.

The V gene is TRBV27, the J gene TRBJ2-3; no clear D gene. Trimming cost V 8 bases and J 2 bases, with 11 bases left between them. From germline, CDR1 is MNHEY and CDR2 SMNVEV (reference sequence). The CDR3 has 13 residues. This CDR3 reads CASSDRFTDTQYF. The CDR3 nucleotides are TGTGCCAGCTCTGATCGGTTCACAGATACGCAGTATTTT.

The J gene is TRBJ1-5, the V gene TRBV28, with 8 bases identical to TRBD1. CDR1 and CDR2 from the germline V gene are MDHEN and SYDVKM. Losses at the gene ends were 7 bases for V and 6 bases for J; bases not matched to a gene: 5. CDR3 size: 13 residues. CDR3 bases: TGTGCCAGCATAGACAGGGGATTTCAGCCCCAGCATTTT. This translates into CASIDRGFQPQHF.

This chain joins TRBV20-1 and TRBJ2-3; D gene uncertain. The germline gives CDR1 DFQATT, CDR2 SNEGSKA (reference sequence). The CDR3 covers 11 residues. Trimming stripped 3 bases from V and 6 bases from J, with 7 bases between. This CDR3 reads CSASLLDTQYF. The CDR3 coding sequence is TGCAGTGCTAGTCTTCTGGATACGCAGTATTTT.

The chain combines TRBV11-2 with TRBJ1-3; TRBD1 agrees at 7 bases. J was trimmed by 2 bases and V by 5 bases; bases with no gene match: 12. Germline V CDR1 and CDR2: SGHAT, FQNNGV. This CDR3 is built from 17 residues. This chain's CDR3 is CASSAPTPQGAGNTIYF. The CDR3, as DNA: TGTGCCAGCAGCGCACCAACCCCTCAGGGGGCTGGAAACACCATATATTTT.

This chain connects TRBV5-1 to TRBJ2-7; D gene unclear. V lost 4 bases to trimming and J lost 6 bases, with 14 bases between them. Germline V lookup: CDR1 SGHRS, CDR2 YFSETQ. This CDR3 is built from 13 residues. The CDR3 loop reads CASSVDPFGEQYF. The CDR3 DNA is TGCGCCAGCAGCGTGGACCCATTCGGCGAGCAGTACTTC. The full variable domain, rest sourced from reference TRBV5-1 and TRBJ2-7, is KAGVTQTPRYLIKTRGQQVTLSCSPISGHRSVSWYQQTPGQGLQFLFEYFSETQRNKGNFPGRFSGRQFSNSRSEMNVSTLELGDSALYLCASSVDPFGEQYFGPGTRLTVT.